This section outlines one TCR beta chain sequence together with its context. Its antigen is not identified. The data were obtained in a study of Ad26.COV2.S vaccination and SARS-CoV-2 variants. Whole-study findings and limits: Post-vaccination breadth of spike-specific CD8+ and CD4+ T cell responses was reportedly substantial.

Sample treatment: some 20 received Ad26.COV2.S at low or high dose, single or two shots; 5 received placebo; per-sample allocation not given. Specimen acquisition occurred on day 63 following the initial vaccine or placebo injection. TCRdb keeps only in-frame clones here, not all; method: immunoSEQ multiplex PCR. The sample shows about 460,000 clones, around 89% of them seen only once. The V and J ends lost 0 bases and 5 bases respectively, with 14 bases between them. The CDR3 runs 15 residues. Looked up from germline, CDR1 is SGHRS and CDR2 is YFSETQ. The chain links TRBV5-1 to TRBJ2-5; maybe TRBD2 (6 bases). The material sequenced was peripheral blood, taken in a trial of Ad26.COV2.S vaccine versus placebo. The receptor's source is a person aged 18-60 years who received the Ad26.COV2.S COVID-19 vaccine or a placebo. The chain's CDR3 is CASSLGRGSRETQYF. The CDR3 nucleotides read TGCGCCAGCAGCTTGGGACGGGGGTCAAGGGAGACCCAGTACTTC.